The 8 T cell receptor beta chains below come from one sample, sequenced in a study of blood T cell repertoires in COVID-19. TCRdb's copy holds only in-frame clones and misses some; the assay was immunoSEQ multiplex PCR. The sample includes 90,000 to 120,000 clones, about 90% of them seen just once. The sequenced material came from peripheral blood. Receptors were obtained from a human donor in a cohort sampled during active COVID-19.

The rearrangement uses TRBV7-8 and TRBJ2-7; tentative D call: TRBD1 (6 bases). Trimming cost V 5 bases and J 0 bases, with 17 bases left between them. CDR3 length: 16 amino acids. CDR1 and CDR2 from the germline V gene are SGHVS and FQNEAQ. The chain's CDR3 is CASSNDRRSNSYEQYF. The CDR3 DNA reads TGTGCCAGCAGCAACGACAGGCGGTCAAACTCCTACGAGCAGTACTTC.

In its sample, this clone was seen a few times. The chain has TRBV18 and TRBJ1-1; the D gene is possibly TRBD1 (5 bases). The CDR3 contains 12 residues. Germline V gene data show CDR1 as KGHSH and CDR2 as LQKENI. Trimming shortened V by 6 bases and J by 7 bases, and 12 bases separated the two germline ends. CDR3 sequence (DNA): TGTGCCAGCTCCCCCGCGGGGGGTGAAGCTTTCTTT. Translating gives CASSPAGGEAFF.

J is TRBJ1-2 and V is TRBV10-3, with D tentatively TRBD1 (6 bases). Germline lookup yields CDR1 ENHRY and CDR2 SYGVKD. CDR3 size: 14 residues. Trimming pared 0 bases from V and 7 bases from J, leaving 12 bases between. CDR3: CAISESGGGFGYTF. In DNA form, the CDR3 reads TGTGCCATCAGTGAGTCAGGGGGGGGCTTTGGCTACACCTTC.

This clone has only a few counts. The chain joins TRBV7-6 to TRBJ1-1, with D perhaps TRBD1 (5 bases). There are 13 residues in the CDR3. Trimming cost V 5 bases and J 4 bases, with 11 bases left between them. Germline V CDR1 and CDR2: SGHVS, FNYEAQ. In nucleotides, the CDR3 is TGTGCCAGCAGCCAAAGGGGAGGCACTGAAGCTTTCTTT. Protein sequence: CASSQRGGTEAFF.

The rearrangement joins TRBV7-9 to TRBJ2-7; D possibly corresponds to TRBD2 (6 bases). Looked up from germline, CDR1 is SEHNR and CDR2 is FQNEAQ (reference sequence). The CDR3 is 15 residues long. The germline V and J ends were trimmed by 4 bases and 3 bases, with 16 bases remaining between them. The CDR3 region is CASSSPSTGVYEQYF. The CDR3 DNA reads as TGTGCCAGCAGCTCCCCGAGTACGGGGGTCTACGAGCAGTACTTC.

The chain couples TRBV5-1 to TRBJ2-5; TRBD2 agrees at 9 bases. J was trimmed by 1 base and V by 6 bases; bases with no gene match: 4. From germline, CDR1 is SGHRS and CDR2 YFSETQ. The CDR3 has 14 amino acids. CDR3 sequence (DNA): TGCGCCAGCACTTATAGCGGGAGCCAAGAGACCCAGTACTTC. Its protein product is CASTYSGSQETQYF.

This chain uses TRBV11-2 with TRBJ1-2; D remains ambiguous. The V gene's germline CDR1 is SGHAT and CDR2 FQNNGV. Trimming shortened V by 3 bases and J by 2 bases, and 10 bases separated the two germline ends. The CDR3 has 14 residues. CDR3 amino acids: CASSFGPGNYGYTF. The CDR3 DNA reads as TGTGCCAGCAGCTTTGGGCCGGGAAACTATGGCTACACCTTC.

The chain carries TRBV2 and TRBJ2-4; D not resolved. This CDR3 has 15 amino acids. Germline CDR1 reads SNHLY; CDR2 reads FYNNEI. Trimming left V 4 bases short and J 0 bases short, with 10 bases between. The CDR3 here is CASSVEWIAKNIQYF. CDR3 in DNA: TGTGCCAGCAGTGTGGAGTGGATAGCCAAAAACATTCAGTACTTC.